The 16 T cell receptor beta chains reported below all come from one sample, sequenced in a study of T cell clonotyping in hematopoietic cell transplantation (dated by TCRdb to the early 2020s). The time point label, read with the paper, signifies: recipient sample about 28 days before transplant, after cytoreduction. The protocol used for the library was the immunoSEQ multiplex PCR assay. As stored in TCRdb, this immuneACCESS dataset retains in-frame rearrangements with V and J assigned. A fraction of the clones does not appear; measured against another copy, unresolved V genes explain less than half of the discrepancy, and the remainder lacks a known reason. A total of about 80,000 clones appear in this sample, 90% to 96% of them only once. Roughly 1.5% of the sample comes from the top ten. Sample: peripheral blood mononuclear cells, taken before stem cell transplant. The receptors shown here come from a woman between 45 and 65 years old with acute myeloid leukemia. Some clones in this sample may be carry-over from other donors' samples.

CDR3 residues: CASSGGSGGNSYEQYF. In DNA, the CDR3 is TGCGCCAGCAGTGGGGGTAGCGGGGGCAACTCCTACGAGCAGTACTTC. The rearrangement links TRBV10-1 to TRBJ2-7; 9 positions match TRBD2. Per germline, CDR1 WNHNN and CDR2 SYGVQD (reference sequence). The CDR3 runs to 16 residues. Trimming took 4 bases from V and 0 from J; bases not matched to a gene: 7.

The chain employs TRBV5-1 and TRBJ1-5; TRBD1 matches at 8 bases. The CDR3 loop spans 15 amino acids. Trimming took 4 bases from V and 4 from J; bases not matched to a gene: 7. Germline CDR1 and CDR2: SGHRS and YFSETQ. Here the CDR3 reads CASSPTGAGNQPQHF. The CDR3 region has the DNA TGCGCCAGCAGCCCGACAGGGGCTGGGAATCAGCCCCAGCATTTT.

The chain recombines TRBV7-9 with TRBJ1-6; no clear D gene. The V end lost 3 bases, the J end lost 7 bases, and 4 bases lay between the germline ends. CDR3 length: 12 residues. Germline V gives CDR1 SEHNR, CDR2 FQNEAQ (reference sequence). In DNA, the CDR3 is TGTGCCAGCAGCTTCAACAATTCACCCCTCCACTTT. Its protein is CASSFNNSPLHF.

The chain joins TRBV11-2 to TRBJ1-3; D uncertain. CDR1 is SGHAT and CDR2 is FQNNGV in the germline V gene. This CDR3 contains 15 residues. Trimming shortened V by 1 base and J by 0 bases, and 7 bases separated the two germline ends. The CDR3 sequence: CASSLVTFSGNTIYF. DNA of the CDR3: TGTGCCAGCAGCTTAGTTACGTTCTCTGGAAACACCATATATTTT.

The CDR3 coding sequence is TGTGCCAGCAGTTACCGGGCAGGGGGTGGAGATACGCAGTATTTT. Translated: CASSYRAGGGDTQYF. V gene TRBV6-6 combines with J gene TRBJ2-3; the match to TRBD1 covers 7 bases. The V gene's germline CDR1 is MNHNY and CDR2 SVGAGI (reference sequence). The CDR3 sequence is 15 residues long. Trimming took 2 bases from V and 5 from J; bases not matched to a gene: 7.

The rearrangement links TRBV6-1 to TRBJ2-7; D may match TRBD1 or TRBD2 (6 bases each). This CDR3 is built from 16 residues. The V end lost 1 base, the J end lost 3 bases, and 16 bases lay between the germline ends. CDR1 and CDR2 (germline): MNHNS, SASEGT. CDR3 residues: CASSEGRRGAYYEQYF. CDR3 coding DNA: TGTGCCAGCAGTGAAGGAAGGAGGGGGGCATACTACGAGCAGTACTTC.

The chain couples TRBV20-1 to TRBJ2-3; D gene ambiguous. Germline V gene lookup returns CDR1 DFQATT and CDR2 SNEGSKA (reference sequence). V was clipped by 7 bases and J by 6 bases, with 8 bases between them. The CDR3 sequence is 10 residues long. The CDR3 spells CSEGSDTQYF. The CDR3 bases are TGCAGTGAGGGTTCCGATACGCAGTATTTT.

Of note for this clone: This sample includes further DNA sequences coding for the same CDR3. The V and J genes are TRBV11-2 and TRBJ2-5; D remains ambiguous. V lost 2 bases to trimming and J lost 2 bases, with 6 bases between them. The CDR3 spans 13 residues. In germline, CDR1 is SGHAT, CDR2 FQNNGV. Here the CDR3 DNA reads TGTGCCAGCAGCTTATGGCGGCAAGAGACCCAGTACTTC. This codes for CASSLWRQETQYF. The full variable domain, in which reference TRBV11-2 and TRBJ2-5 provide the parts outside the CDR3, is EAGVAQSPRYKIIEKRQSVAFWCNPISGHATLYWYQQILGQGPKLLIQFQNNGVVDDSQLPKDRFSAERLKGVDSTLKIQPAKLEDSAVYLCASSLWRQETQYFGPGTRLLVL.

The chain uses TRBV5-6 and TRBJ1-6; TRBD1 is a possible D gene (6 bases). The V end was cut by 3 bases, the J end by 10 bases, with 11 bases between. CDR1 and CDR2 (germline): SGHDT, YYEEEE. This CDR3 contains 13 residues. The CDR3 sequence is CASSSRGGSPLHF. The CDR3 DNA is TGTGCCAGCAGCTCTCGGGGGGGCTCACCCCTCCACTTT.

J is TRBJ2-7 and V is TRBV2; 7 bases fit TRBD2. The germline CDR1 and CDR2 sequences are SNHLY and FYNNEI. The CDR3 is made up of 13 amino acids. The J segment lost 2 bases and the V segment lost 4 bases, leaving 2 bases of the junction unmatched. This CDR3 reads CASSGDYTYEQYF. CDR3 nucleotide sequence: TGTGCCAGCAGTGGGGACTATACCTACGAGCAGTACTTC.

The chain combines TRBV19 with TRBJ1-2; 8 nucleotides align to TRBD1. CDR3 length equals 13 residues. V lost 5 bases, J lost 8 bases, and 7 bases stayed unmatched. CDR1 and CDR2 from the germline V gene are LNHDA and SQIVND (reference sequence). The CDR3, as DNA: TGTGCCAGTAGTTCGACAGGGGTGGAAGGCTACACCTTC. This gives the protein CASSSTGVEGYTF.

This chain uses TRBV19 with TRBJ2-5; perhaps D is TRBD1 or TRBD2 (7 bases each). The CDR3 has 17 amino acids. Germline CDR1 reads LNHDA; CDR2 reads SQIVND (reference sequence). V was clipped by 3 bases and J by 5 bases, with 22 bases between them. The CDR3 protein is CASSMGTGEGGWETQYF. CDR3 DNA sequence: TGTGCCAGTAGTATGGGTACAGGGGAGGGTGGCTGGGAGACCCAGTACTTC.

The chain links TRBV5-4 to TRBJ2-7; D not resolved. Germline V CDR1 and CDR2: SGHNT, YYREEE (reference sequence). The CDR3 totals 15 residues. Trimming shortened V by 1 base and J by 7 bases, and 18 bases separated the two germline ends. The CDR3 spells CASSLPTGSHSEQYF. The DNA for the CDR3 is TGTGCCAGCAGCTTGCCAACCGGGTCTCACTCGGAGCAGTACTTC.

The V call is TRBV6-5, the J call TRBJ1-3; 7 bases map to TRBD1. V shed 6 bases, J shed 4 bases, and the junction held 9 bases outside the gene matches. Germline V gene sequence: CDR1 MNHEY, CDR2 SVGAGI. The CDR3 is 15 residues long. The CDR3 protein is CASRKAGGGGNTIYF. In DNA form, the CDR3 reads TGTGCCAGCAGAAAAGCAGGGGGTGGCGGAAACACCATATATTTT.

This chain uses TRBV6-1 with TRBJ2-1, with 12 bases matching TRBD2. The germline CDR1 and CDR2 sequences are MNHNS and SASEGT. The J segment lost 9 bases and the V segment lost 4 bases, leaving 4 bases of the junction unmatched. The CDR3 is 14 residues long. CDR3: CASSGLAGVGEQFF. For the CDR3, the DNA is TGTGCCAGCAGTGGACTAGCGGGAGTCGGTGAGCAGTTCTTC.

This sequence joins TRBV5-1 and TRBJ1-2, with D possibly being TRBD1 (6 bases). The germline CDR1 and CDR2 sequences are SGHRS and YFSETQ. Trimming left V 4 bases short and J 5 bases short, with 21 bases between. The length of the CDR3 is 16 residues. DNA for the CDR3: TGCGCCAGCAGCCCCCCCGGGACAACCTTCGGGTATGGCTACACCTTC. This encodes CASSPPGTTFGYGYTF.